The 22 T cell receptor beta chains below were found in one sample sequenced in a study of OX40 agonist ivuxolimab in advanced cancers. TCRdb's table, derived via immunoSEQ multiplex PCR, lists solely in-frame clones and lacks some. The data hold approximately 68,000 clones, with almost 85% observed a single time. The sample here was CD4+ or CD8+ T cells sorted from blood, taken in a trial of the OX40 agonist ivuxolimab. Every receptor here comes from an adult with an advanced solid tumor such as melanoma, head and neck, liver or kidney cancer.

The chain combines TRBV5-1 with TRBJ2-7; tentatively, D is TRBD2 (6 bases). The germline gives CDR1 SGHRS, CDR2 YFSETQ. CDR3 length equals 16 residues. V lost 4 bases and J lost 0, with 17 bases in between. The CDR3 nucleotides are TGCGCCAGCAGCCCCCCGGGGAGGTCACTCTCCTACGAGCAGTACTTC. Translated: CASSPPGRSLSYEQYF.

CDR3 sequence reads: CASSKTGESYEQYF. DNA for the CDR3: TGTGCCAGCAGTAAGACAGGGGAGAGCTACGAGCAGTACTTC. The chain recombines TRBV28 with TRBJ2-7, with TRBD1 matching over 8 bases. CDR3 length: 14 residues. The germline CDR1 and CDR2 sequences are MDHEN and SYDVKM. J lost 3 bases, V lost 5 bases, and 6 bases had no gene match.

The rearrangement joins TRBV29-1 to TRBJ1-4; no firm D call. This CDR3 has 13 amino acids. Germline CDR1 is SQVTM and CDR2 is ANQGSEA. Trimming cost V 4 bases and J 0 bases, with 6 bases left between them. CDR3 protein: CSVGQTTNEKLFF. CDR3 coding DNA: TGCAGCGTTGGGCAAACAACTAATGAAAAACTGTTTTTT.

This clone was found once. J is TRBJ2-1 and V is TRBV19; unclear D gene. Germline V gives CDR1 LNHDA, CDR2 SQIVND (reference sequence). V was shortened by 1 base and J by 2 bases, with 15 bases between the two germline ends. CDR3 length: 17 residues. In DNA, the CDR3 is TGTGCCAGTAGTATAGGTATTGATAGGTGGGCCTACAATGAGCAGTTCTTC. It encodes CASSIGIDRWAYNEQFF.

The chain uses TRBV11-2 and TRBJ2-1, with 12 bases identical to TRBD2. J was trimmed by 7 bases and V by 0 bases; bases with no gene match: 13. Per germline, CDR1 SGHAT and CDR2 FQNNGV. The CDR3 extends over 19 amino acids. CDR3 protein: CASSLEGRLAGGPSNEQFF. DNA for the CDR3: TGTGCCAGCAGCTTAGAGGGGAGGCTAGCGGGAGGGCCGTCTAATGAGCAGTTCTTC.

The J gene is TRBJ1-5, the V gene TRBV19, with D unresolved. This CDR3 spans 15 amino acids. CDR1 LNHDA and CDR2 SQIVND come from the germline V gene (reference sequence). Trimming removed 6 bases from V and 0 bases from J, with 12 bases in between. CDR3 nucleotides: TGTGCCAGTAGCCCTCTCAGGTATAGCAATCAGCCCCAGCATTTT. This sequence encodes CASSPLRYSNQPQHF.

The chain combines TRBV27 with TRBJ2-1; TRBD1 agrees at 7 bases. The CDR3 sequence is 16 residues long. Germline lookup yields CDR1 MNHEY and CDR2 SMNVEV (reference sequence). J lost 3 bases, V lost 5 bases, and 10 bases had no gene match. DNA for the CDR3: TGTGCCAGCAGTAGCCAAGCCAGGGGGATCTACAATGAGCAGTTCTTC. Its protein product is CASSSQARGIYNEQFF.

The chain combines TRBV11-2 with TRBJ2-7, with a weak D call TRBD2 (7 bases). This CDR3 has 13 amino acids. Trimming left V 0 bases short and J 9 bases short, with 12 bases between. The germline gives CDR1 SGHAT, CDR2 FQNNGV. The CDR3, as DNA: TGTGCCAGCAGCTTAGATTATAGGGGGGGGCAGTACTTC. As protein: CASSLDYRGGQYF.

The V call is TRBV6-5, the J call TRBJ1-5; 7 bases match TRBD1. Trimming removed 2 bases from V and 5 bases from J; junction bases left unmatched: 6. The length of the CDR3 is 15 residues. The germline V gene encodes CDR1 MNHEY and CDR2 SVGAGI. CDR3 amino acids: CASSYTTGADQPQHF. The CDR3 DNA reads TGTGCCAGCAGTTACACTACAGGGGCCGATCAGCCCCAGCATTTT.

The gene calls are TRBV5-1 and TRBJ2-7; a possible D gene is TRBD1 (6 bases). CDR1 and CDR2 (germline): SGHRS, YFSETQ. The CDR3 extends over 14 amino acids. The V end lost 0 bases, the J end lost 5 bases, and 12 bases lay between the germline ends. The CDR3, as DNA: TGCGCCAGCAGCTTGGCCGGACAGAGCCACGAGCAGTACTTC. It translates to CASSLAGQSHEQYF.

The rearrangement links TRBV5-6 to TRBJ2-3; D is perhaps TRBD1 (6 bases). From germline, CDR1 is SGHDT and CDR2 YYEEEE. V lost 1 base, J lost 0 bases, and 18 bases lay in between. The CDR3 contains 18 residues. The CDR3 DNA reads TGTGCCAGCAGCTTGTTAATGGGACACACGACTAGCACAGATACGCAGTATTTT. It specifies CASSLLMGHTTSTDTQYF. Supplemented by reference TRBV5-6 and TRBJ2-3, the full variable domain reads DAGVTQSPTHLIKTRGQQVTLRCSPKSGHDTVSWYQQALGQGPQFIFQYYEEEERQRGNFPDRFSGHQFPNYSSELNVNALLLGDSALYLCASSLLMGHTTSTDTQYFGPGTRLTVL.

The chain recombines TRBV14 with TRBJ2-5; D could derive from TRBD1 or TRBD2 (5 bases each). Germline V gene data show CDR1 as SGHDN and CDR2 as FVKESK. The length of the CDR3 is 15 residues. Trimming pared 4 bases from V and 5 bases from J, leaving 17 bases between. The CDR3 protein is CASSLHRGASETQYF. The CDR3 region has the DNA TGTGCCAGCAGCCTCCACCGAGGGGCTTCGGAGACCCAGTACTTC.

The genes are TRBV5-5 and TRBJ1-5, with D perhaps matching TRBD1 (5 bases). In germline, CDR1 is SGHKS, CDR2 YYEKEE (reference sequence). V dropped 0 bases and J dropped 7 bases, with 5 bases sitting between them. The CDR3 loop spans 12 amino acids. The CDR3 DNA sequence: TGTGCCAGCAGCTTGGCAGGGCAGCCCCAGCATTTT. Its translation: CASSLAGQPQHF.

There are a few counts of this clone. V is TRBV6-1 and J is TRBJ1-2, with 9 bases that match TRBD1. CDR3 length: 15 residues. In germline, CDR1 is MNHNS, CDR2 SASEGT. The J segment lost 5 bases and the V segment lost 4 bases, leaving 8 bases of the junction unmatched. The CDR3 nucleotides read TGTGCCAGCAGTGGGACAGGGGCCCTAGGTTATGGCTACACCTTC. It yields the protein CASSGTGALGYGYTF.

J is TRBJ2-2 and V is TRBV9; TRBD2 matches at 9 bases. From germline, CDR1 is SGDLS and CDR2 YYNGEE. V lost 0 bases and J lost 5; bases outside the gene matches: 8. The CDR3 is made up of 17 amino acids. The DNA for the CDR3 is TGTGCCAGCAGCGTAGCGGGCGGGGGGGCCTGGACCGGGGAGCTGTTTTTT. Its protein product is CASSVAGGGAWTGELFF.

This chain joins TRBV29-1 and TRBJ2-5; perhaps TRBD2 as D (6 bases). The CDR3 loop spans 13 amino acids. Trimming shortened V by 4 bases and J by 5 bases, and 14 bases separated the two germline ends. Germline CDR1 and CDR2: SQVTM and ANQGSEA. Here the CDR3 reads CSVVGQGRETQYF. CDR3 nucleotide sequence: TGCAGCGTTGTAGGGCAAGGGAGGGAGACCCAGTACTTC.

This clone has a handful of counts. This chain uses TRBV30 with TRBJ2-5; D remains unclear. From germline, CDR1 is GTSNPN and CDR2 SVGIG (reference sequence). The CDR3 runs to 15 residues. Trimming stripped 2 bases from V and 5 bases from J, with 18 bases between. The CDR3 sequence: CAWSIWAPQRETQYF. Here the CDR3 DNA reads TGTGCCTGGAGTATTTGGGCCCCGCAACGGGAGACCCAGTACTTC.

This clone was counted once. The chain carries TRBV7-2 and TRBJ1-2, with TRBD1 matching 9 bases. From germline, CDR1 is SGHTA and CDR2 FQGNSA. This CDR3 comprises 14 residues. After removal of 0 bases from V and 10 bases from J, the junction contained 6 bases not matched to a gene. The CDR3 reads CASSLATGQGIYTF. As DNA, the CDR3 is TGTGCCAGCAGCTTAGCTACGGGACAGGGCATCTACACCTTC.

This chain connects TRBV19 to TRBJ2-5; TRBD2 agrees at 7 bases. The CDR3 extends over 16 amino acids. Germline CDR1 is LNHDA and CDR2 is SQIVND (reference sequence). With V trimmed by 3 bases and J by 0 bases, 7 bases remained unmatched. The chain's CDR3 is CASSIGGRAYQETQYF. Written as DNA, the CDR3 is TGTGCCAGTAGTATCGGTGGGAGGGCGTACCAAGAGACCCAGTACTTC.

The CDR3 here is CASSLEGEPQHF. Written as DNA, the CDR3 is TGTGCCAGCAGCTTGGAAGGGGAGCCCCAGCATTTT. This chain links TRBV5-5 with TRBJ1-5, with a weak D call TRBD1 (5 bases). CDR3 length: 12 amino acids. In germline, CDR1 is SGHKS, CDR2 YYEKEE (reference sequence). With 0 bases removed from V and 8 bases from J, the gap between germline ends came to 6 bases. Combining the CDR3 with reference TRBV5-5 and TRBJ1-5 gives the whole variable domain DAGVTQSPTHLIKTRGQQVTLRCSPISGHKSVSWYQQVLGQGPQFIFQYYEKEERGRGNFPDRFSARQFPNYSSELNVNALLLGDSALYLCASSLEGEPQHFGDGTRLSIL.

The V call is TRBV5-3, the J call TRBJ2-7, with 7 bases aligning to TRBD1. TRBV5-3 is reported as an ORF; its role is uncertain. The CDR3 contains 14 residues. Trimming removed 2 bases from V and 5 bases from J; junction bases left unmatched: 7. The CDR3 coding sequence is TGTGCCAGAAGCTTCGACAGGGCACAAAACGAGCAGTACTTC. This translates into CARSFDRAQNEQYF.

This chain links TRBV7-9 with TRBJ2-5, with TRBD2 identical over 7 bases. The CDR3 totals 13 residues. Per germline, CDR1 SEHNR and CDR2 FQNEAQ (reference sequence). V gave up 5 bases and J gave up 5 bases; unmatched junction bases: 5. CDR3 DNA: TGTGCCAGCAGCCCAGGACTAGGGGAGACCCAGTACTTC. This encodes CASSPGLGETQYF.